The source of this T cell receptor (beta chain) is a study of response to subunit inactivated influenza vaccine. Findings and limits, study-wide: T cells newly recruited by each seasonal influenza vaccination are few, the authors suggested.

TCRdb fed the RT-PCR reads into MiXCR, producing one record per CDR3 protein. The data contain just over 300,000 distinct CDR3 sequences, 21% of them seen just once; the ten biggest clones take up approximately 10%. Per germline, CDR1 SGHRS and CDR2 YFSETQ. The germline V and J ends were trimmed by 1 base and 7 bases, with 12 bases remaining between them. There are 14 residues in the CDR3. Ten or more counts support this clonotype. The antigen remains undetermined. The source is a man aged 45 to 70 who received an inactivated influenza vaccine. This specimen was PBMCs from blood, taken about 19 months after vaccination. The chain links TRBV5-1 to TRBJ1-5; no firm D call. CDR3 coding DNA: TGCGCCAGCAGCTTGTCTGGGGAGGAGCAGCCCCAGCATTTT. Translation: CASSLSGEEQPQHF.